The 13 T cell receptor beta chains in this list originate from one sample, sequenced in a study of blood T cell repertoires in COVID-19 (dated by TCRdb to 2020 to 2022). Receptor amplification or capture employed the immunoSEQ multiplex PCR assay. TCRdb took this table from immuneACCESS and kept in-frame rearrangements with V and J called. Such tables lack part of the clones; where checked against another copy, unresolved V genes explain under half of the gap, and the rest is unexplained. This sample gives 200,000 to 300,000 clones in total; 86% of them show up just once. The biggest ten clones account for around 1.8% of the sample. The specimen sequenced was peripheral blood. The receptors were gathered from a man aged 30-40 years with active or convalescent COVID-19.

The rearrangement links TRBV18 to TRBJ2-7, with 8 bases identical to TRBD1. The CDR3 consists of 14 residues. Germline V lookup: CDR1 KGHSH, CDR2 LQKENI. V trimming: 5 bases; J trimming: 3 bases; junction bases outside the gene matches: 6. The CDR3 here is CASSTAGGNYEQYF. CDR3 coding DNA: TGTGCCAGCTCAACGGCAGGGGGCAACTACGAGCAGTACTTC.

The V gene is TRBV6-6, the J gene TRBJ1-2; no definite D call. The CDR3 contains 15 residues. Germline V lookup: CDR1 MNHNY, CDR2 SVGAGI (reference sequence). The V end was cut by 7 bases, the J end by 6 bases, with 21 bases between. CDR3 DNA sequence: TGTGCCAGCACCCTTTCCAACCAGGATTTAAATGGCTACACCTTC. Protein product: CASTLSNQDLNGYTF.

The CDR3 DNA follows: TGTGCCAGCAGCTTGGGACAGGCTAATGAAAAACTGTTTTTT. Its protein is CASSLGQANEKLFF. The chain has TRBV5-6 and TRBJ1-4; perhaps TRBD1 as D (6 bases). Germline lookup yields CDR1 SGHDT and CDR2 YYEEEE. Trimming cost V 0 bases and J 3 bases, with 6 bases left between them. There are 14 residues in the CDR3.

The V gene is TRBV5-1, the J gene TRBJ2-5; D possibly corresponds to TRBD2 (5 bases). Trimming took 0 bases from V and 2 from J, leaving 11 bases between them. Germline V CDR1 and CDR2: SGHRS, YFSETQ. The CDR3 sequence is 15 residues long. The CDR3 coding sequence is TGCGCCAGCAGCTTGGAGCCTAGCCCGCAAGAGACCCAGTACTTC. This codes for CASSLEPSPQETQYF.

The chain recombines TRBV3-1 (or the pseudogene TRBV3-2) with TRBJ1-3; 8 nucleotides match TRBD1. The germline CDR1 and CDR2 sequences are LGHDT and YNNKEL (reference sequence). V was pared by 5 bases and J by 8 bases, with 8 bases of the junction left unmatched. The CDR3 loop spans 14 amino acids. The DNA for the CDR3 is TGTGCCAGCAGCTTGGGACAGGCCGGGGACACCATATATTTT. This codes for CASSLGQAGDTIYF.

The CDR3 protein is CASSSQGAGSYEQYF. CDR3 in DNA: TGCGCCAGCAGCTCCCAGGGGGCGGGCTCCTACGAGCAGTACTTC. V gene TRBV4-1 combines with J gene TRBJ2-7; 8 bases are shared with TRBD1. Germline-derived CDR1 and CDR2 are MGHRA and YSYEKL. J lost 0 bases, V lost 5 bases, and 6 bases had no gene match. CDR3 length: 15 amino acids.

V and J are TRBV2 and TRBJ2-7; possible D gene TRBD2, 7 bases. Between the trimmed V and J ends, which lost 2 bases and 3 bases, there was a span of 14 bases. CDR3 length equals 15 residues. Germline V CDR1 and CDR2: SNHLY, FYNNEI. The chain's CDR3 is CASSEPRGGHYEQYF. The CDR3, as DNA: TGTGCCAGCAGTGAACCACGCGGGGGCCACTACGAGCAGTACTTC.

This chain joins TRBV2 and TRBJ2-5, with 7 positions matching TRBD1. CDR1 is SNHLY, CDR2 FYNNEI, per germline. After removal of 6 bases from V and 2 bases from J, the junction contained 6 bases not matched to a gene. The CDR3 is 14 residues long. The CDR3: CASRKQGPQETQYF. The DNA of the CDR3 is TGTGCCAGCAGGAAACAGGGGCCTCAAGAGACCCAGTACTTC.

V usage is TRBV5-8 and J usage is TRBJ1-2, with 9 bases matching TRBD1. Unmatched junction bases numbered 8, after V lost 1 base and J lost 7 bases. Germline-derived CDR1 and CDR2 are SGHTS and YDEGEE. The CDR3 loop spans 15 amino acids. The DNA of the CDR3 is TGTGCCAGCAGCTTGTTTGAACAGGGGGCGATTGGCTACACCTTC. Translating it yields CASSLFEQGAIGYTF.

The chain recombines TRBV7-8 with TRBJ1-3; unclear D gene. Germline assignment: CDR1 SGHVS and CDR2 FQNEAQ. With 0 bases removed from V and 8 bases from J, the gap between germline ends came to 8 bases. The CDR3 is 13 amino acids. The CDR3: CASSLAHEDTIYF. The CDR3, as DNA: TGTGCCAGCAGCTTAGCGCATGAGGACACCATATATTTT. Complete variable domain (other parts from reference TRBV7-8 and TRBJ1-3): GAGVSQSPRYKVAKRGQDVALRCDPISGHVSLFWYQQALGQGPEFLTYFQNEAQLDKSGLPSDRFFAERPEGSVSTLKIQRTQQEDSAVYLCASSLAHEDTIYFGEGSWLTVV.

The chain joins TRBV5-1 to TRBJ2-1; TRBD2 agrees at 11 bases. V lost 4 bases, J lost 5 bases, and 5 bases stayed unmatched. Germline V gene data show CDR1 as SGHRS and CDR2 as YFSETQ. CDR3 length: 15 residues. In DNA, the CDR3 is TGCGCCAGCAGCGCCCTAGCGGGGGGTGACAATGAGCAGTTCTTC. This gives the protein CASSALAGGDNEQFF.

This sequence joins TRBV6-5 and TRBJ2-7, with 8 bases aligning to TRBD2. The CDR3 covers 12 residues. In germline, CDR1 is MNHEY, CDR2 SVGAGI. V shed 6 bases, J shed 6 bases, and the junction held 4 bases outside the gene matches. The CDR3 coding sequence is TGTGCCAGCAGGGGACTAGTAGGCGAGCAGTACTTC. This gives the protein CASRGLVGEQYF.

This sequence joins TRBV20-1 and TRBJ1-2, with unresolved D. Germline values: CDR1 DFQATT, CDR2 SNEGSKA (reference sequence). This CDR3 is built from 12 residues. With 3 bases removed from V and 3 bases from J, the gap between germline ends came to 8 bases. The CDR3 loop reads CSASMSDYGYTF. The DNA of the CDR3 is TGCAGTGCTAGTATGTCGGACTATGGCTACACCTTC.